This T cell receptor (beta chain) was sequenced during a study of post-analysis software for immune sequencing data. Prepared TCR beta cDNA libraries contained unique molecular identifiers. When roughly 0.85 to 11 million T cells were used, they gave roughly 490,000 cDNA molecules. TCRdb recomputed calls from the PCR reads with MiXCR, one row per CDR3 protein. The table lists 800,000 to 950,000 distinct CDR3 sequences, roughly 50% of them singletons. Study-wide results and caveats: Multiple sclerosis patients showed significantly lower normalized Chao1 diversity than controls did. TRBV5-6, TRBV5-1 and TRBV20-1 belonged to a set of a handful of TRBV segments that were more frequent in patients than controls. F measure clustering grouped samples strongly by preparation batch.

The CDR3 extends over 19 amino acids. In germline, CDR1 is MGHRA, CDR2 YSYEKL. Germline trimming cut 1 base from V and 3 bases from J; bases unmatched to any gene: 10. This clonotype came up a few times. Its antigen is unknown. Sequenced input: blood. The clonotype originates from a girl aged 5 to 17 with multiple sclerosis. The chain links TRBV4-1 to TRBJ2-7; 15 nucleotides align to TRBD2. DNA for the CDR3: TGCGCCAGCAGCCAAGGAGGACTAGCGGGAGGGGTGCTACGCTACGAGCAGTACTTC. Its translation: CASSQGGLAGGVLRYEQYF.